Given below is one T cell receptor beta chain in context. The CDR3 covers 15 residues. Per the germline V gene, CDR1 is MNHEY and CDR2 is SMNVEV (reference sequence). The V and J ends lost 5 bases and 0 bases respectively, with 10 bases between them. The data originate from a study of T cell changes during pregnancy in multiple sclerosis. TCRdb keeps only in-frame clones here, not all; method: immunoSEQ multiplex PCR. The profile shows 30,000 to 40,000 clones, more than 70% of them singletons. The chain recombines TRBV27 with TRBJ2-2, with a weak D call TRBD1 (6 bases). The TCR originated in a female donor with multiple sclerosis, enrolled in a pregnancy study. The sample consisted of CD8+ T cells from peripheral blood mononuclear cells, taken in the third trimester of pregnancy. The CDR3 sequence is CASSLGTSNTGELFF. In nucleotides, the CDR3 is TGTGCCAGCAGTCTGGGGACATCGAACACCGGGGAGCTGTTTTTT.